A single sample is the source of the 16 T cell receptor beta chains below, sequenced in a study of blood T cells in healthy people across ages. The second PCR ran roughly 7 to 12 cycles with a sample-barcoded 5' primer and J-beta primers. TCRdb called the 5' RACE reads again in MiXCR, with one record for every CDR3 protein. The sample contains about 1,600,000 distinct CDR3 sequences, approximately 40% of which appear only once. The sequenced material came from blood. These receptors came from a woman aged 18-29 years in good health.

This clonotype was observed a few times. V is TRBV7-9 and J is TRBJ2-6, with D possibly matching TRBD1 (6 bases). The V gene lost 3 bases and the J gene lost 0 bases, with 12 bases spanning the gap. Germline CDR1 and CDR2: SEHNR and FQNEAQ (reference sequence). This CDR3 contains 17 residues. The CDR3: CASSFRGRDSGANVLTF. The CDR3 bases are TGTGCCAGCAGCTTCAGGGGTCGCGACTCTGGGGCCAACGTCCTGACTTTC.

The CDR3 coding sequence is TGTGCCAGCAGTTACTCTCTAGCGGGAGGCAAGAACACCGGGGAGCTGTTTTTT. Residues: CASSYSLAGGKNTGELFF. The rearrangement uses TRBV6-5 and TRBJ2-2; 11 bases align to TRBD2. V lost 0 bases, J lost 1 base, and 4 bases stayed unmatched. The CDR3 is made up of 18 amino acids. Germline assignment: CDR1 MNHEY and CDR2 SVGAGI.

The V call is TRBV20-1, the J call TRBJ2-5; no reliable D call. There are 10 residues in the CDR3. Trimming took 4 bases from V and 11 from J, leaving 11 bases between them. Germline lookup yields CDR1 DFQATT and CDR2 SNEGSKA (reference sequence). The CDR3 DNA reads TGCAGTGCTACGGATAATGAGCAGTACTTC. Translation: CSATDNEQYF.

V is TRBV30 and J is TRBJ1-1, with a possible D match to TRBD1 (6 bases). Trimming cost V 1 base and J 1 base, with 7 bases left between them. The CDR3 sequence is 13 residues long. CDR1 is GTSNPN and CDR2 is SVGIG in the germline V gene (reference sequence). The CDR3 is CAWSGDKNTEAFF. DNA of the CDR3: TGTGCCTGGAGTGGGGACAAGAACACTGAAGCTTTCTTT.

The chain combines TRBV7-8 with TRBJ1-1; perhaps TRBD1 as D (5 bases). Trimming removed 2 bases at V and 6 bases at J, with 7 bases between. The CDR3 sequence is 12 residues long. Germline assignment: CDR1 SGHVS and CDR2 FQNEAQ. The CDR3 DNA reads as TGTGCCAGCAGCTTATGGGGCTCTGAAGCTTTCTTT. Translated: CASSLWGSEAFF.

This clonotype was picked up many times. V usage is TRBV29-1 and J usage is TRBJ2-5; 7 positions match TRBD1. Per germline, CDR1 SQVTM and CDR2 ANQGSEA. The CDR3 is made up of 13 amino acids. J was trimmed by 3 bases and V by 0 bases; bases with no gene match: 1. In DNA form, the CDR3 reads TGCAGCGTTGAAGAAGGGGGCAAAGAGACCCAGTACTTC. This encodes CSVEEGGKETQYF.

The V gene is TRBV5-1, the J gene TRBJ2-1; D is tentatively TRBD1 or TRBD2 (5 bases each). V shed 0 bases and J shed 13 bases, with 14 bases lying between them. The CDR3 consists of 13 residues. Germline CDR1 and CDR2: SGHRS and YFSETQ. CDR3: CASSLDAYGTQFF. CDR3 sequence (DNA): TGCGCCAGCAGCTTGGACGCTTATGGGACCCAGTTCTTC.

The rearrangement joins TRBV7-9 to TRBJ2-3; TRBD1 aligns across 8 bases. Germline V gene lookup returns CDR1 SEHNR and CDR2 FQNEAQ (reference sequence). V lost 6 bases and J lost 4; bases outside the gene matches: 9. The CDR3 has 15 residues. The CDR3 DNA reads TGTGCCAGCAGTCTACAGGGGGTGAGAGCAGATACGCAGTATTTT. It encodes CASSLQGVRADTQYF.

V usage is TRBV3-1 and J usage is TRBJ2-5, with 8 bases identical to TRBD1. The V gene's germline CDR1 is LGHDT and CDR2 YNNKEL (reference sequence). The CDR3 is made up of 16 amino acids. The V and J ends lost 0 bases and 3 bases, in that order; junction bases with no gene match: 6. The CDR3 sequence is CASSQEPRTGKETQYF. DNA for the CDR3: TGTGCCAGCAGCCAAGAACCTAGGACAGGGAAAGAGACCCAGTACTTC.

This chain links TRBV12-3 or TRBV12-4 with TRBJ2-3; 10 nucleotides line up with TRBD1. Trimming took 5 bases from V and 4 from J; bases not matched to a gene: 15. CDR3 size: 18 residues. The CDR3 nucleotides are TGTGCCAGCAGTACGAGGACAGGGGGGTCTCTCAGCGCAGATACGCAGTATTTT. Its translation: CASSTRTGGSLSADTQYF.

This clonotype was detected only a few times. The chain carries TRBV20-1 and TRBJ2-5; maybe TRBD2 (5 bases). This CDR3 has 10 residues. V gave up 2 bases and J gave up 13 bases, with 11 bases separating them. Germline CDR1 and CDR2: DFQATT and SNEGSKA (reference sequence). CDR3 nucleotide sequence: TGCAGTGCTAGACTGCTAGCTCGGTACTTC. Translating gives CSARLLARYF.

The chain joins TRBV6-5 to TRBJ1-1; possibly TRBD1 for D (6 bases). This CDR3 has 13 amino acids. Per the germline V gene, CDR1 is MNHEY and CDR2 is SVGAGI. Trimming removed 6 bases from V and 1 base from J, with 9 bases in between. CDR3 sequence reads: CASRWTENTEAFF. The CDR3 DNA follows: TGTGCCAGCAGGTGGACAGAGAACACTGAAGCTTTCTTT.

To note about this clonotype: A much larger clone sits a single nucleotide away, making a read error possible. The chain couples TRBV29-1 to TRBJ2-7; D unclear. Germline CDR1 reads SQVTM; CDR2 reads ANQGSEA. Trimming took 6 bases from V and 7 from J, leaving 10 bases between them. This CDR3 has 10 residues. This CDR3 reads CSVPHDEQYF. The CDR3 DNA is TGCAGCGTCCCCCACGATGAGCAGTACTTC.

The table lists this clonotype with a few counts. The J gene is TRBJ2-3, the V gene TRBV20-1; TRBD2 might be the D (6 bases). Germline V CDR1 and CDR2: DFQATT, SNEGSKA (reference sequence). Trimming pared 1 base from V and 2 bases from J, leaving 13 bases between. The CDR3 extends over 15 amino acids. The DNA of the CDR3 is TGCAGTGCTAGAGCGGACTACCCGTACACAGATACGCAGTATTTT. Translation: CSARADYPYTDTQYF.

J is TRBJ1-2 and V is TRBV18, with D perhaps TRBD1 (6 bases). Looked up from germline, CDR1 is KGHSH and CDR2 is LQKENI. The CDR3 length is 15 residues. The V end was cut by 4 bases, the J end by 2 bases, with 14 bases between. The chain's CDR3 is CASSRPSGQNYGYTF. The CDR3 DNA is TGTGCCAGCTCACGCCCCTCCGGACAGAACTATGGCTACACCTTC.

The chain carries TRBV29-1 and TRBJ1-1, with 7 bases fitting TRBD1. CDR1 and CDR2 from the germline V gene are SQVTM and ANQGSEA. V shed 7 bases, J shed 11 bases, and the junction held 10 bases outside the gene matches. This CDR3 has 11 amino acids. The CDR3 nucleotides read TGCAGCGATTCCTTCGACAGGGACGCTTTCTTT. It yields the protein CSDSFDRDAFF. The whole variable domain, remainder taken from reference TRBV29-1 and TRBJ1-1, is SAVISQKPSRDICQRGTSLTIQCQVDSQVTMMFWYRQQPGQSLTLIATANQGSEATYESGFVIDKFPISRPNLTFSTLTVSNMSPEDSSIYLCSDSFDRDAFFGQGTRLTVV.